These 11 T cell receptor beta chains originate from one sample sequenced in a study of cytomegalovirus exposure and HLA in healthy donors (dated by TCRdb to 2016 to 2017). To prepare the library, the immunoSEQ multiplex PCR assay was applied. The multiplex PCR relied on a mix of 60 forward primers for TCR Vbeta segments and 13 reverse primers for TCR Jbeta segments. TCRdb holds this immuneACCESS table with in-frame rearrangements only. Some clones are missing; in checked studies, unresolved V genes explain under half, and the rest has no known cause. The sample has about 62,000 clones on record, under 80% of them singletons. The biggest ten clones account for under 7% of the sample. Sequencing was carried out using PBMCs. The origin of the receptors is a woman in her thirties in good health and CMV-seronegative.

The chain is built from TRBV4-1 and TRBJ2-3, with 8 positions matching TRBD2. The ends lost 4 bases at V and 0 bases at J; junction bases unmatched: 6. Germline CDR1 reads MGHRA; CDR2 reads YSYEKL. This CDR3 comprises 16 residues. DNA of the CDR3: TGCGCCAGCAGCCCAACGGGACTAGAGAGCACAGATACGCAGTATTTT. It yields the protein CASSPTGLESTDTQYF.

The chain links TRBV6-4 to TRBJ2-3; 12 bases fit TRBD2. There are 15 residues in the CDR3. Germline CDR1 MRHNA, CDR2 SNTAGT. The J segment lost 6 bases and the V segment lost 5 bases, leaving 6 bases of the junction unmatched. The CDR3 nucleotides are TGTGCCAGCAGTCCTAGCGGGAGGGCCCTGGATACGCAGTATTTT. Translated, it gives CASSPSGRALDTQYF.

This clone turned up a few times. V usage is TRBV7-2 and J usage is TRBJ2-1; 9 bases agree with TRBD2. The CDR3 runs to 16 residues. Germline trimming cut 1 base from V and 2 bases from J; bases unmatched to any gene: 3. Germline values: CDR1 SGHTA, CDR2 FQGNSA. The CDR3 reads CASSLVASGTYNEQFF. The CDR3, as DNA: TGTGCCAGCAGCTTAGTCGCTAGCGGGACCTACAATGAGCAGTTCTTC. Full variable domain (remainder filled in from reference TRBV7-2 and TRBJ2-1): GAGVSQSPSNKVTEKGKDVELRCDPISGHTALYWYRQSLGQGLEFLIYFQGNSAPDKSGLPSDRFSAERTGGSVSTLTIQRTQQEDSAVYLCASSLVASGTYNEQFFGPGTRLTVL.

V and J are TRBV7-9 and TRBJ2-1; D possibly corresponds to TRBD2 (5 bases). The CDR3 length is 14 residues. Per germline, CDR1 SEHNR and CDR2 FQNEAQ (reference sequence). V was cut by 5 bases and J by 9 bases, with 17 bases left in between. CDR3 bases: TGTGCCAGCAGCCCCTTGGGAGCAGTAAGTGAGCAGTTCTTC. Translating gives CASSPLGAVSEQFF.

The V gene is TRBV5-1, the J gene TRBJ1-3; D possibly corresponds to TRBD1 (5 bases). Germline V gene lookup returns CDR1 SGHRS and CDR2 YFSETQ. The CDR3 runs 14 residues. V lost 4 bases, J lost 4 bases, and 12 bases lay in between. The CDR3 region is CASSGTGSGNTIYF. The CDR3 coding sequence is TGCGCCAGCAGCGGTACAGGATCAGGAAACACCATATATTTT.

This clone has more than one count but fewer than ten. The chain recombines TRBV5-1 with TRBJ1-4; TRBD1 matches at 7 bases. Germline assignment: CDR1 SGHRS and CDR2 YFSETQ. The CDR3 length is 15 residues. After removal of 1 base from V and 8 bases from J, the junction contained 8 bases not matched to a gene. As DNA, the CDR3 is TGCGCCAGCAGCTTGACAGGGGCGGAGAGGGAAAAACTGTTTTTT. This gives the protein CASSLTGAEREKLFF. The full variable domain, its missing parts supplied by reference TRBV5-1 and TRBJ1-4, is KAGVTQTPRYLIKTRGQQVTLSCSPISGHRSVSWYQQTPGQGLQFLFEYFSETQRNKGNFPGRFSGRQFSNSRSEMNVSTLELGDSALYLCASSLTGAEREKLFFGSGTQLSVL.

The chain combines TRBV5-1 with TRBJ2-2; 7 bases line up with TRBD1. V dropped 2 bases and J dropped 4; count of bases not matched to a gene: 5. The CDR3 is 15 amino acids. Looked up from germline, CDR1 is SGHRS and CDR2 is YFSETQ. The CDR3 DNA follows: TGCGCCAGCAGCTTAGGACAGGCGGGCACCGGGGAGCTGTTTTTT. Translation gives CASSLGQAGTGELFF.

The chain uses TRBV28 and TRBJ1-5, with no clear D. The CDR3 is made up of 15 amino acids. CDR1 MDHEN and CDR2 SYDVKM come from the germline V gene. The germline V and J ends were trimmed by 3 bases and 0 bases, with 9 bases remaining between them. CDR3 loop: CASSLADYSNQPQHF. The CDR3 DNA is TGTGCCAGCAGTTTGGCAGATTATAGCAATCAGCCCCAGCATTTT. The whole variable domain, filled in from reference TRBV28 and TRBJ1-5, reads DVKVTQSSRYLVKRTGEKVFLECVQDMDHENMFWYRQDPGLGLRLIYFSYDVKMKEKGDIPEGYSVSREKKERFSLILESASTNQTSMYLCASSLADYSNQPQHFGDGTRLSIL.

CDR3 nucleotides: TGTGCCAGCAGTTACACAGGGTGTGAAGCTTTCTTT. Protein product: CASSYTGCEAFF. The V and J genes are TRBV6-5 and TRBJ1-1; D possibly corresponds to TRBD1 (6 bases). The V end was cut by 2 bases, the J end by 7 bases, with 8 bases between. CDR3 length: 12 amino acids. Germline-derived CDR1 and CDR2 are MNHEY and SVGAGI.

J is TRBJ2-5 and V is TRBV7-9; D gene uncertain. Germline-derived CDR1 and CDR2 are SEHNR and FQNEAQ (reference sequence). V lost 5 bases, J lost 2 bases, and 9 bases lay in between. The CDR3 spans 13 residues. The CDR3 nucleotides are TGTGCCAGCAGCACAACCGAACAAGAGACCCAGTACTTC. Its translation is CASSTTEQETQYF.

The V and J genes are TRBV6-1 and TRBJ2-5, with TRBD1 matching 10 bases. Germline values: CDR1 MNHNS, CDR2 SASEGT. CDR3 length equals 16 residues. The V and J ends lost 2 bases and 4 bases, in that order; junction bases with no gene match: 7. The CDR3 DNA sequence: TGTGCCAGCAGTGAACGGAGGACAGGGGGAAGAGAGACCCAGTACTTC. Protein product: CASSERRTGGRETQYF.